What follows are 23 T cell receptor beta chains derived from one specimen sequenced in a study of a mutant IDH1 vaccine in newly diagnosed glioma. Measured with immunoSEQ multiplex PCR; TCRdb has only the in-frame clones, and not every one. The table lists fewer than 45,000 clones, 80% to 95% of them singletons. As for time point: week 23, last vaccination. What each vaccine dose contained was 300 ug of mutant IDH1 20-mer peptide, accompanied by topical imiquimod. These receptors lack a known antigen. Sequences were derived from PBMCs, sampled from a glioma patient whose treatment included an IDH1 peptide vaccine. All receptors derive from a man in his fifties or sixties with glioma.

This chain joins TRBV19 and TRBJ1-1; 7 bases match TRBD1. With V trimmed by 5 bases and J by 0 bases, 6 bases remained unmatched. Germline-derived CDR1 and CDR2 are LNHDA and SQIVND (reference sequence). The CDR3 is 15 residues long. Written as DNA, the CDR3 is TGTGCCAGTAGTGGGGGACAGCGCATGAACACTGAAGCTTTCTTT. Translating gives CASSGGQRMNTEAFF. Together with reference TRBV19 and TRBJ1-1, the CDR3 gives the full variable domain: DGGITQSPKYLFRKEGQNVTLSCEQNLNHDAMYWYRQDPGQGLRLIYYSQIVNDFQKGDIAEGYSVSREKKESFPLTVTSAQKNPTAFYLCASSGGQRMNTEAFFGQGTRLTVV.

The chain recombines TRBV4-1 with TRBJ1-5; the D gene is possibly TRBD1 (6 bases). Germline V CDR1 and CDR2: MGHRA, YSYEKL. With 0 bases removed from V and 4 bases from J, the gap between germline ends came to 16 bases. This CDR3 comprises 17 residues. The CDR3 is CASSQDQRGLGNQPQHF. CDR3 sequence (DNA): TGCGCCAGCAGCCAAGATCAGCGGGGGCTTGGTAATCAGCCCCAGCATTTT.

This clone was seen a single time. This chain joins TRBV28 and TRBJ1-2, with a weak D call TRBD1 (6 bases). The CDR3 is 15 residues long. V lost 2 bases to trimming and J lost 8 bases, with 18 bases between them. Germline-derived CDR1 and CDR2 are MDHEN and SYDVKM. Here the CDR3 reads CASSLGDRPSRGYTF. CDR3 sequence (DNA): TGTGCCAGCAGTTTAGGCGACAGGCCCTCGAGGGGCTACACCTTC.

This chain joins TRBV7-9 and TRBJ2-6; D perhaps matches TRBD1 (5 bases). V was cut by 5 bases and J by 1 base, with 15 bases left in between. The CDR3 consists of 17 residues. Germline values: CDR1 SEHNR, CDR2 FQNEAQ (reference sequence). CDR3 protein: CASSSNRRGSGANVLTF. As DNA, the CDR3 is TGTGCCAGCAGCAGCAACCGAAGGGGTTCTGGGGCCAACGTCCTGACTTTC.

The rearrangement uses TRBV9 and TRBJ1-6; D may be TRBD1 (6 bases). Germline values: CDR1 SGDLS, CDR2 YYNGEE. This CDR3 spans 15 amino acids. Trimming removed 3 bases from V and 12 bases from J, with 19 bases in between. CDR3 DNA: TGTGCCAGCAGCGCCTCAGGGGTCGGGTTGGGACCCCTCCACTTT. As protein: CASSASGVGLGPLHF. Full variable domain (remainder filled in from reference TRBV9 and TRBJ1-6): DSGVTQTPKHLITATGQRVTLRCSPRSGDLSVYWYQQSLDQGLQFLIQYYNGEERAKGNILERFSAQQFPDLHSELNLSSLELGDSALYFCASSASGVGLGPLHFGNGTRLTVT.

The rearrangement joins TRBV30 to TRBJ1-6, with D tentatively TRBD1 (5 bases). Germline CDR1 GTSNPN, CDR2 SVGIG (reference sequence). V lost 2 bases and J 16 bases, leaving 15 bases between the germline ends. This CDR3 comprises 12 residues. The CDR3 nucleotides read TGTGCCTGGAGTTTACAGGTTCATCCACTCCACTTT. This encodes CAWSLQVHPLHF.

The chain links TRBV7-8 to TRBJ1-1; 7 nucleotides line up with TRBD1. The CDR3 sequence is 14 residues long. Losses at the gene ends were 5 bases for V and 1 base for J; bases not matched to a gene: 4. The germline CDR1 and CDR2 sequences are SGHVS and FQNEAQ. The CDR3: CASSPRTGNTEAFF. CDR3 nucleotides: TGTGCCAGCAGCCCCAGGACAGGGAACACTGAAGCTTTCTTT.

The chain uses TRBV6-1 and TRBJ2-7, with no clear D. The CDR3 is 13 amino acids. The V and J ends lost 5 bases and 0 bases respectively, with 8 bases between them. Looked up from germline, CDR1 is MNHNS and CDR2 is SASEGT. As DNA, the CDR3 is TGTGCCAGCAGTATGTCATACTCCTACGAGCAGTACTTC. Translated: CASSMSYSYEQYF.

The rearrangement links TRBV2 to TRBJ2-3, with D perhaps matching TRBD1 (5 bases). In germline, CDR1 is SNHLY, CDR2 FYNNEI. V lost 4 bases to trimming and J lost 2 bases, with 7 bases between them. The CDR3 has 13 residues. The CDR3 region has the DNA TGTGCCAGCAGTGGACAGCTCACAGATACGCAGTATTTT. This gives the protein CASSGQLTDTQYF.

CDR3: CASSEGGAKNFYGYTF. CDR3 nucleotides: TGTGCCAGCAGTGAAGGAGGGGCAAAGAATTTCTATGGCTACACCTTC. V is TRBV2 and J is TRBJ1-2, with a weak D call TRBD1 (5 bases). The germline CDR1 and CDR2 sequences are SNHLY and FYNNEI. CDR3 length: 16 residues. V lost 1 base and J 4 bases, leaving 16 bases between the germline ends.

The chain combines TRBV5-1 with TRBJ2-5; 10 positions match TRBD2. Germline trimming cut 5 bases from V and 1 base from J; bases unmatched to any gene: 5. This CDR3 region has 15 residues. The germline V gene has CDR1 SGHRS and CDR2 YFSETQ. The CDR3 bases are TGCGCCAGCAGGCCAGCGGGGGGGACCCAAGAGACCCAGTACTTC. Translation gives CASRPAGGTQETQYF.

The chain recombines TRBV30 with TRBJ1-5; D is unclear. V shed 4 bases and J shed 3 bases, with 10 bases lying between them. Germline-derived CDR1 and CDR2 are GTSNPN and SVGIG (reference sequence). The CDR3 spans 13 residues. CDR3 amino acids: CAWNGQFNQPQHF. DNA for the CDR3: TGTGCCTGGAACGGTCAGTTCAATCAGCCCCAGCATTTT. Full variable domain (remainder filled in from reference TRBV30 and TRBJ1-5): SQTIHQWPATLVQPVGSPLSLECTVEGTSNPNLYWYRQAAGRGLQLLFYSVGIGQISSEVPQNLSASRPQDRQFILSSKKLLLSDSGFYLCAWNGQFNQPQHFGDGTRLSIL.

CDR3 bases: TGTGCAAGTCGCTTAGCGGTGCCCTACATACTAGCGGGAGACGCCTACGAGCAGTACTTC. This sequence encodes CASRLAVPYILAGDAYEQYF. The rearrangement uses TRBV12-2 and TRBJ2-7; the table assigns TRBD2, which was not confirmed against the DNA. TRBV12-2 is a pseudogene segment. CDR3 length equals 20 residues.

The genes are TRBV19 and TRBJ2-5; D unclear. Trimming took 3 bases from V and 2 from J, leaving 4 bases between them. Per germline, CDR1 LNHDA and CDR2 SQIVND (reference sequence). The CDR3 is 12 residues long. The CDR3 spells CASSIRQETQYF. CDR3 DNA: TGTGCCAGTAGTATCAGGCAAGAGACCCAGTACTTC.

V gene TRBV7-3 combines with J gene TRBJ1-1; D not resolved. Germline V CDR1 and CDR2: SGHTA, FQGTGA. The CDR3 has 13 residues. The germline V and J ends were trimmed by 10 bases and 0 bases, with 12 bases remaining between them. CDR3 in DNA: TGTGCCACCGCAAGAGTCATGAACACTGAAGCTTTCTTT. Residues: CATARVMNTEAFF.

The chain carries TRBV19 and TRBJ2-7, with TRBD1 matching over 7 bases. The CDR3 has 18 amino acids. After removal of 4 bases from V and 5 bases from J, the junction contained 20 bases not matched to a gene. CDR1 is LNHDA, CDR2 SQIVND, per germline (reference sequence). The CDR3 nucleotides are TGTGCCAGTAGTACGCCCGGACAGACTTACAGGGGCCGGAACGAGCAGTACTTC. It codes for CASSTPGQTYRGRNEQYF.

This rearrangement joins TRBV10-2 to TRBJ2-1, with 13 bases matching TRBD2. From germline, CDR1 is WSHSY and CDR2 SAAADI. The CDR3 is made up of 19 amino acids. Trimming at V came to 2 bases and at J to 7 bases, leaving 14 bases not matched to a gene. This chain's CDR3 is CASSETARTSGRKENEQFF. In nucleotides, the CDR3 is TGCGCCAGCAGTGAGACGGCCCGGACTAGCGGGAGAAAGGAGAATGAGCAGTTCTTC.

The CDR3 sequence: CASSPPQVATDTQYF. The DNA for the CDR3 is TGTGCCAGCAGCCCGCCCCAGGTAGCCACAGATACGCAGTATTTT. This rearrangement joins TRBV7-9 to TRBJ2-3; no clear D gene. CDR1 is SEHNR and CDR2 is FQNEAQ in the germline V gene (reference sequence). The CDR3 is made up of 15 amino acids. The germline V and J ends were trimmed by 5 bases and 2 bases, with 14 bases remaining between them. Based on the CDR3 plus reference TRBV7-9 and TRBJ2-3, the full variable domain is DTGVSQNPRHKITKRGQNVTFRCDPISEHNRLYWYRQTLGQGPEFLTYFQNEAQLEKSRLLSDRFSAERPKGSFSTLEIQRTEQGDSAMYLCASSPPQVATDTQYFGPGTRLTVL.

The chain links TRBV27 to TRBJ2-7, with D unclear. Trimming stripped 5 bases from V and 7 bases from J, with 15 bases between. The CDR3 has 13 amino acids. CDR1 and CDR2 (germline): MNHEY, SMNVEV (reference sequence). CDR3 DNA sequence: TGTGCCAGCAGTCTAACTCGTTTCTGGGAGCAGTACTTC. This translates into CASSLTRFWEQYF.

The rearrangement joins TRBV7-2 to TRBJ2-2; 9 bases fit TRBD1. V gave up 5 bases and J gave up 7 bases; unmatched junction bases: 8. The CDR3 runs 15 residues. CDR1 is SGHTA and CDR2 is FQGNSA in the germline V gene. This CDR3 reads CASSLVQTGGGELFF. As DNA, the CDR3 is TGTGCCAGCAGCCTAGTTCAGACAGGGGGCGGGGAGCTGTTTTTT.

The chain carries TRBV5-6 and TRBJ2-1; D might be TRBD1 or TRBD2, each matching 6 bases. Trimming removed 0 bases from V and 12 bases from J, with 13 bases in between. Per germline, CDR1 SGHDT and CDR2 YYEEEE. This CDR3 region has 13 residues. The chain's CDR3 is CASSLARGPGQFF. CDR3 nucleotide sequence: TGTGCCAGCAGCTTGGCCCGGGGGCCGGGGCAGTTCTTC.

J is TRBJ2-4 and V is TRBV7-9; D unclear. CDR1 and CDR2 (germline): SEHNR, FQNEAQ (reference sequence). CDR3 length equals 15 residues. Trimming removed 5 bases at V and 1 base at J, with 12 bases between. CDR3 coding DNA: TGTGCCAGCAGCCCCAACGTCAGGGCCAAAAACATTCAGTACTTC. Its translation: CASSPNVRAKNIQYF. Using reference TRBV7-9 and TRBJ2-4 for the parts outside the CDR3, the full variable domain is DTGVSQNPRHKITKRGQNVTFRCDPISEHNRLYWYRQTLGQGPEFLTYFQNEAQLEKSRLLSDRFSAERPKGSFSTLEIQRTEQGDSAMYLCASSPNVRAKNIQYFGAGTRLSVL.

CDR3 residues: CASTSPQGEGYTF. DNA of the CDR3: TGTGCCAGCACCTCACCACAGGGGGAGGGCTACACCTTC. The V gene is TRBV6-5, the J gene TRBJ1-2; the match to TRBD1 covers 8 bases. The CDR3 spans 13 residues. With V trimmed by 7 bases and J by 8 bases, 9 bases remained unmatched. Germline CDR1 and CDR2: MNHEY and SVGAGI.